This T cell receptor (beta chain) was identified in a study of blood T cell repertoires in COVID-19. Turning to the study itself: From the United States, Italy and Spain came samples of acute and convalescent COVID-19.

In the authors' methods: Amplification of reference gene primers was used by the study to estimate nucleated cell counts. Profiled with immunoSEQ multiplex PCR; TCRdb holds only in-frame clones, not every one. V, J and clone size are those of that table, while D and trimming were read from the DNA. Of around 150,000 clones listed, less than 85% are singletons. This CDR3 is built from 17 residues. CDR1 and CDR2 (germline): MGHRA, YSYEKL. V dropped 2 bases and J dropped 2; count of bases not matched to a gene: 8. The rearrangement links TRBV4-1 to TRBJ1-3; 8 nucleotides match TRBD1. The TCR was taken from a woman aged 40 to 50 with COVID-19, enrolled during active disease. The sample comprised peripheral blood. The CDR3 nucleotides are TGCGCCAGCAGCCAAAACCCGACAGGGGCGCCTGGAAACACCATATATTTT. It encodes CASSQNPTGAPGNTIYF.